These 31 T cell receptor beta chains came from one sample sequenced in a study of blood T cells in healthy people across ages. Alongside a J-beta primer mix, a sample-barcoded 5' primer served in a second PCR lasting roughly 7 to 11 cycles. TCRdb re-analysed the 5' RACE reads in MiXCR, keeping a single row per CDR3 protein. The table records some 1,800,000 distinct CDR3 sequences, about two fifths of them present only once. The sequenced sample was blood. The receptors were sampled from a human donor in good health.

On this clonotype: A single base separates this from a much larger clone, so it may be a read error. The chain couples TRBV29-1 to TRBJ1-2; D not resolved. The CDR3 is 14 amino acids. The germline V gene encodes CDR1 SQVTM and CDR2 ANQGSEA. V was cut by 6 bases and J by 4 bases, with 18 bases left in between. This CDR3 reads CSVAKGGRGYGYTF. The CDR3 DNA reads TGCAGCGTAGCGAAAGGCGGACGTGGCTATGGCTACACCTTC.

The chain has TRBV6-2 or TRBV6-3 and TRBJ2-1, with D tentatively TRBD1 (7 bases). Trimming removed 10 bases at V and 3 bases at J, with 13 bases between. Germline CDR1 reads MNHEY; CDR2 reads SVGEGT. The CDR3 totals 13 residues. CDR3 region: CATQGGFYNEQFF. The CDR3 nucleotides are TGTGCCACCCAGGGGGGATTCTACAATGAGCAGTTCTTC.

This chain connects TRBV29-1 to TRBJ2-3; TRBD1 might be the D (5 bases). This CDR3 region has 10 residues. Germline lookup yields CDR1 SQVTM and CDR2 ANQGSEA. The CDR3, as DNA: TGCGGGGCGAGGATAGATACGCAGTATTTT. Translation gives CGARIDTQYF.

With regard to this clonotype: Mismatch with germline at one junction end may stem from a read error. This chain's CDR3 is CASKKLNTGELFF. The CDR3 coding sequence is TGTGCCAGCAAAAAGCTGAACACCGGGGAGTTGTTTTTT. The genes are TRBV2 and TRBJ2-2, with TRBD2 as a possible D gene (5 bases). The CDR3 is made up of 13 amino acids. Per the germline V gene, CDR1 is SNHLY and CDR2 is FYNNEI.

The chain combines TRBV25-1 with TRBJ2-1; 7 bases line up with TRBD1. The trim removed 3 bases at V and 3 bases at J, leaving 8 bases unmatched. The CDR3 runs 16 residues. Per germline, CDR1 MGHDK and CDR2 SYGVNS. The CDR3 reads CASSDPIRTGYNEQFF. In DNA, the CDR3 is TGTGCCAGCAGTGATCCAATTCGGACAGGCTACAATGAGCAGTTCTTC. Based on the CDR3 plus reference TRBV25-1 and TRBJ2-1, the full variable domain is EADIYQTPRYLVIGTGKKITLECSQTMGHDKMYWYQQDPGMELHLIHYSYGVNSTEKGDLSSESTVSRIRTEHFPLTLESARPSHTSQYLCASSDPIRTGYNEQFFGPGTRLTVL.

This chain uses TRBV6-1 with TRBJ2-3, with D perhaps matching TRBD2 (5 bases). V lost 11 bases and J 10 bases, leaving 25 bases between the germline ends. The CDR3 sequence is 14 residues long. The V gene's germline CDR1 is MNHNS and CDR2 SASEGT. For the CDR3, the DNA is TGTGCCTCTCGAACGTCGTCGGCCGGGATGGCGCAGTATTTT. Encoded protein: CASRTSSAGMAQYF.

The V and J genes are TRBV4-3 and TRBJ2-5; no definite D call. This CDR3 contains 14 residues. Per germline, CDR1 LGHNA and CDR2 YSLEER. V was cut by 0 bases and J by 4 bases, with 9 bases left in between. The CDR3 nucleotides read TGCGCCAGCAGCCAAGATGACGTCAGAGAGACCCAGTACTTC. Protein sequence: CASSQDDVRETQYF.

A few counts support this clonotype. The chain recombines TRBV29-1 with TRBJ2-7; D uncertain. There are 13 residues in the CDR3. Trimming took off 8 bases at V and 0 bases at J, with 14 bases between the two ends. From germline, CDR1 is SQVTM and CDR2 ANQGSEA. The CDR3 is CSILTENSYEQYF. The DNA of the CDR3 is TGCAGCATCTTGACGGAGAACTCCTACGAGCAGTACTTC.

In its sample, this clonotype was seen a few times. V gene TRBV5-5 combines with J gene TRBJ2-3; D is unresolved. Trimming removed 2 bases from V and 2 bases from J, with 9 bases in between. Germline V lookup: CDR1 SGHKS, CDR2 YYEKEE (reference sequence). The CDR3 covers 14 residues. Here the CDR3 DNA reads TGTGCCAGCAGCTTTGGTCAGATCACAGATACGCAGTATTTT. Translation gives CASSFGQITDTQYF.

This clonotype was detected a few times. The chain links TRBV20-1 to TRBJ1-2, with 7 positions matching TRBD1. V was pared by 6 bases and J by 0 bases, with 7 bases of the junction left unmatched. The CDR3 extends over 14 amino acids. From germline, CDR1 is DFQATT and CDR2 SNEGSKA (reference sequence). The CDR3: CSAADRIANYGYTF. The CDR3 DNA reads TGCAGTGCAGCGGACAGGATAGCTAACTATGGCTACACCTTC.

This clonotype was found a few times. The rearrangement links TRBV20-1 to TRBJ2-3; 8 nucleotides align to TRBD1. After removal of 3 bases from V and 2 bases from J, the junction contained 13 bases not matched to a gene. This CDR3 is 17 amino acids long. CDR1 is DFQATT and CDR2 is SNEGSKA in the germline V gene (reference sequence). As DNA, the CDR3 is TGCAGTGCTAGCTACCTGACAGGGGATTTGTTCACAGATACGCAGTATTTT. This sequence encodes CSASYLTGDLFTDTQYF.

The chain has TRBV7-9 and TRBJ2-7; 7 positions agree with TRBD2. The CDR3 covers 13 residues. With 5 bases clipped from V and 5 bases from J, the junction kept 6 bases outside the gene matches. CDR1 and CDR2 from the germline V gene are SEHNR and FQNEAQ (reference sequence). CDR3 in amino acids: CASSETGGDEQYF. DNA of the CDR3: TGTGCCAGCAGCGAAACTGGGGGGGACGAGCAGTACTTC.

In its sample, this clonotype was seen many times. The CDR3 loop is CASSLDPSIGGTVADTQYF. Here the CDR3 DNA reads TGTGCCAGCAGCTTAGACCCATCGATCGGCGGGACAGTCGCAGATACGCAGTATTTT. The gene calls are TRBV7-2 and TRBJ2-3; D is possibly TRBD1 (7 bases). This CDR3 region has 19 residues. Trimming left V 1 base short and J 4 bases short, with 24 bases between. Germline CDR1 SGHTA, CDR2 FQGNSA.

This clonotype turned up a few times. The chain links TRBV3-1 to TRBJ1-2; TRBD1 matches at 7 bases. Germline loops: CDR1 LGHDT, CDR2 YNNKEL (reference sequence). The J segment lost 3 bases and the V segment lost 11 bases, leaving 6 bases of the junction unmatched. CDR3 size: 12 residues. CDR3 in DNA: TGTGCCGCACAGGGGCGCGACTATGGCTACACCTTC. Protein product: CAAQGRDYGYTF. Drawing the rest from reference TRBV3-1 and TRBJ1-2, the complete variable domain is DTAVSQTPKYLVTQMGNDKSIKCEQNLGHDTMYWYKQDSKKFLKIMFSYNNKELIINETVPNRFSPKSPDKAHLNLHINSLELGDSAVYFCAAQGRDYGYTFGSGTRLTVV.

In this sample, this clonotype turned up a few times. This chain uses TRBV4-3 with TRBJ1-1; perhaps TRBD1 as D (5 bases). The germline CDR1 and CDR2 sequences are LGHNA and YSLEER. This CDR3 is 15 amino acids long. V lost 2 bases and J lost 0, with 10 bases in between. In DNA, the CDR3 is TGCGCCAGCAGCCAATCAGGGACCATGAACACTGAAGCTTTCTTT. This gives the protein CASSQSGTMNTEAFF.

Turning to this clonotype: A much larger clonotype is one base distant, so this may be a read error. The rearrangement joins TRBV7-9 to TRBJ2-7, with TRBD1 matching 10 bases. Germline CDR1 reads SEHNR; CDR2 reads FQNEAQ (reference sequence). The CDR3 extends over 14 amino acids. The CDR3 is CAGSRTGGDYEQYF. CDR3 coding DNA: TGTGCCGGCAGCCGGACAGGGGGGGACTACGAGCAGTACTTC.

In its sample, this clonotype was seen a few times. The chain carries TRBV5-1 and TRBJ2-1; 10 bases fit TRBD1. The CDR3 runs to 16 residues. The J segment lost 6 bases and the V segment lost 0 bases, leaving 6 bases of the junction unmatched. The V gene's germline CDR1 is SGHRS and CDR2 YFSETQ. The CDR3 nucleotides read TGCGCCAGCAGCTTGGATGGGACAGGGGTGGCCAATGAGCAGTTCTTC. This sequence encodes CASSLDGTGVANEQFF. The full variable domain, its missing parts supplied by reference TRBV5-1 and TRBJ2-1, is KAGVTQTPRYLIKTRGQQVTLSCSPISGHRSVSWYQQTPGQGLQFLFEYFSETQRNKGNFPGRFSGRQFSNSRSEMNVSTLELGDSALYLCASSLDGTGVANEQFFGPGTRLTVL.

The chain joins TRBV4-3 to TRBJ1-5; tentative D call: TRBD1 (5 bases). The ends were cut back, 5 bases at V and 7 bases at J, with 12 bases in the middle. The CDR3 totals 13 residues. The germline V gene has CDR1 LGHNA and CDR2 YSLEER. CDR3: CASSGDLGQPQHF. The CDR3 DNA reads as TGCGCCAGCAGCGGGGACCTGGGACAGCCCCAGCATTTT.

As DNA, the CDR3 is TGTGCCAGCAGTGGGGACAGGCAAGCCTCCTACAATGAGCAGTTCTTC. As protein: CASSGDRQASYNEQFF. The chain recombines TRBV2 with TRBJ2-1; 8 bases fit TRBD1. This CDR3 spans 16 amino acids. The ends lost 4 bases at V and 0 bases at J; junction bases unmatched: 5. Germline assignment: CDR1 SNHLY and CDR2 FYNNEI.

In this sample, this clonotype turned up a few times. This chain joins TRBV27 and TRBJ2-1, with 14 bases matching TRBD2. V shed 1 base, J shed 5 bases, and the junction held 13 bases outside the gene matches. In germline, CDR1 is MNHEY, CDR2 SMNVEV (reference sequence). This CDR3 has 20 amino acids. The CDR3 bases are TGTGCCAGCAGTTTATACGCCCGGACTAGCGGGGGGATCGAAAACAATGAGCAGTTCTTC. Translating gives CASSLYARTSGGIENNEQFF.

This clonotype was found a few times. The chain recombines TRBV12-5 with TRBJ2-1, with 12 positions matching TRBD1. This CDR3 region has 14 residues. J lost 8 bases, V lost 8 bases, and 7 bases had no gene match. Germline V gene sequence: CDR1 LGHNT, CDR2 FRNRAP. The CDR3 sequence: CASSYGTGGYEQFF. As DNA, the CDR3 is TGTGCTAGTAGTTACGGGACAGGGGGCTATGAGCAGTTCTTC.

J is TRBJ2-7 and V is TRBV20-1; D is perhaps TRBD1 (6 bases). Looked up from germline, CDR1 is DFQATT and CDR2 is SNEGSKA (reference sequence). V lost 5 bases to trimming and J lost 0 bases, with 20 bases between them. The CDR3 is 16 residues long. CDR3 in amino acids: CSAYPVKGVNSYEQYF. The CDR3 coding sequence is TGCAGTGCTTATCCTGTAAAGGGGGTGAACTCCTACGAGCAGTACTTC.

This clonotype is a singleton in its sample. One junction end does not reproduce the germline sequence, and a read error may be involved. This chain uses TRBV24-1 with TRBJ2-1; 7 positions agree with TRBD1. Germline lookup yields CDR1 KGHDR and CDR2 SFDVKD. The CDR3 is 14 residues long. CDR3: CATGDLGGLDEQFF. As DNA, the CDR3 is TGTGCCACCGGTGATTTAGGGGGCCTCGATGAGCAGTTCTTC.

This clonotype showed up just a few times. The chain joins TRBV12-3 or TRBV12-4 to TRBJ1-2, with 7 bases aligning to TRBD1. V lost 3 bases and J lost 8; bases outside the gene matches: 6. This CDR3 contains 13 residues. DNA for the CDR3: TGTGCCAGCAGTTTTGGTCAGGGGGAAGGCTACACCTTC. Amino acids: CASSFGQGEGYTF.

The rearrangement uses TRBV2 and TRBJ2-1; 8 bases are a match to TRBD2. Per germline, CDR1 SNHLY and CDR2 FYNNEI. CDR3 size: 16 residues. J was trimmed by 5 bases and V by 3 bases; bases with no gene match: 9. This CDR3 reads CASSEWRGALNNEQFF. In DNA form, the CDR3 reads TGTGCCAGCAGTGAGTGGCGGGGGGCCCTGAACAATGAGCAGTTCTTC. Supplemented by reference TRBV2 and TRBJ2-1, the full variable domain reads EPEVTQTPSHQVTQMGQEVILRCVPISNHLYFYWYRQILGQKVEFLVSFYNNEISEKSEIFDDQFSVERPDGSNFTLKIRSTKLEDSAMYFCASSEWRGALNNEQFFGPGTRLTVL.

This clonotype was recorded a few times. J is TRBJ1-6 and V is TRBV4-2; no clear D. The CDR3 sequence is 18 residues long. V was clipped by 0 bases and J by 5 bases, with 17 bases between them. The germline CDR1 and CDR2 sequences are LGHNA and YNFKEQ. The CDR3 DNA sequence: TGTGCCAGCAGCCAAGATCCGTTGGCAGGTTTGAATAATTCACCCCTCCACTTT. The encoded protein is CASSQDPLAGLNNSPLHF.

This sequence joins TRBV28 and TRBJ1-5; 10 nucleotides line up with TRBD1. There are 16 residues in the CDR3. Germline CDR1 MDHEN, CDR2 SYDVKM. Trimming took 6 bases from V and 7 from J; bases not matched to a gene: 12. Written as DNA, the CDR3 is TGTGCCAGCAGAGTCCTACAAGGGACAGGGGACCAGCCCCAGCATTTT. Protein product: CASRVLQGTGDQPQHF.

CDR3: CASSWSNRGRGANVLTF. In DNA form, the CDR3 reads TGCGCCAGCAGCTGGTCCAACAGGGGCAGAGGGGCCAACGTCCTGACTTTC. The gene calls are TRBV5-1 and TRBJ2-6; 7 bases align to TRBD1. Germline V CDR1 and CDR2: SGHRS, YFSETQ. This CDR3 has 17 amino acids. Germline trimming cut 3 bases from V and 4 bases from J; bases unmatched to any gene: 10.

In regard to this clonotype: The junction departs from germline at one end; a sequencing error may be responsible. V usage is TRBV5-6 and J usage is TRBJ2-4; 7 bases line up with TRBD1. The J call may be mistaken, given a closer DNA end match to TRBJ2-7. CDR1 SGHDT and CDR2 YYEEEE come from the germline V gene. CDR3 size: 13 residues. CDR3 in DNA: TGTGTCAGCAGCTTATCAGGGGGCTACGAGCAGTACTTC. As protein: CVSSLSGGYEQYF.

The rearrangement uses TRBV13 and TRBJ2-4; D may match TRBD1 or TRBD2 (6 bases each). The J call is uncertain, as TRBJ2-7 better fits the DNA end. The CDR3 loop spans 13 amino acids. Germline V gene lookup returns CDR1 PRHDT and CDR2 FYEKMQ (reference sequence). The CDR3 protein is CASSVTGRHEQYF. The CDR3 nucleotides read TGTGCCAGCAGCGTCACAGGGAGGCACGAGCAGTACTTC.

The chain has TRBV12-3 or TRBV12-4 and TRBJ1-2; 7 nucleotides align to TRBD1. The CDR3 length is 13 residues. J was trimmed by 6 bases and V by 2 bases; bases with no gene match: 3. The CDR3 coding sequence is TGTGCCAGCAGTTTAAGAGGGGGCCATGGCTACACCTTC. It codes for CASSLRGGHGYTF.